The next 30 T cell receptor beta chains were all read from a single sample in a study of T-cell reconstitution after alpha-beta-depleted transplantation in children listed by TCRdb under 2016. The library was obtained by PCR. The listed sequencing device is Illumina HiSeq 2500. TCR libraries were prepared with molecular barcoding, using unique molecular identifiers to normalize TCRbeta repertoire quantification. In-frame beta chains were kept once TCRdb had trimmed the public reads at Q25 with fastp and called clones with MiXCR. A single entry per CDR3 protein holds the most common genes and DNA from its merged rows. The sample table shows nearly 400,000 distinct CDR3 sequences, and about a fifth are seen once. Around 4% of the sample comes from the top ten. The sequenced sample was PBMCs from the stem cell graft donor, obtained from the stem cell graft. All receptors derive from a human donor who donated a stem cell graft to a child with acute myeloid leukemia.

This clonotype was found a few times. The V call is TRBV5-1, the J call TRBJ2-2, with D unresolved. The germline V gene encodes CDR1 SGHRS and CDR2 YFSETQ. The CDR3 consists of 14 residues. V lost 4 bases, J lost 4 bases, and 11 bases lay in between. This CDR3 reads CASSPITTTGELFF. The CDR3, as DNA: TGCGCCAGCAGCCCTATTACTACCACCGGGGAGCTGTTTTTT.

This clonotype was picked up many times. This rearrangement joins TRBV20-1 to TRBJ2-7; possible D gene TRBD1, 5 bases. Trimming took off 6 bases at V and 7 bases at J, with 13 bases between the two ends. Germline CDR1 reads DFQATT; CDR2 reads SNEGSKA (reference sequence). CDR3 length: 11 amino acids. In DNA, the CDR3 is TGCAGTGCAAGACAGCAGAGGGAGCAGTACTTC. Protein: CSARQQREQYF.

This chain connects TRBV12-3 or TRBV12-4 to TRBJ2-7; TRBD2 agrees at 9 bases. Trimming took 8 bases from V and 4 from J; bases not matched to a gene: 9. CDR3 length: 14 amino acids. CDR3: CASSTSGQFYEQYF. For the CDR3, the DNA is TGTGCCAGCTCCACTAGCGGGCAATTTTACGAGCAGTACTTC.

This clonotype was detected only a few times. V and J are TRBV12-3 or TRBV12-4 and TRBJ2-1; tentatively, D is TRBD2 (6 bases). V was trimmed by 8 bases and J by 7 bases, leaving 12 bases between them. The CDR3 length is 12 residues. CDR3 in amino acids: CASGNGGNEQFF. The CDR3 coding sequence is TGTGCCAGCGGGAATGGGGGGAATGAGCAGTTCTTC.

This clonotype occurred many times. The chain has TRBV29-1 and TRBJ2-7, with 10 bases fitting TRBD2. The CDR3 spans 15 residues. The trim removed 7 bases at V and 7 bases at J, leaving 16 bases unmatched. The V gene's germline CDR1 is SQVTM and CDR2 ANQGSEA. The CDR3 coding sequence is TGCAGCGCACAGTTGCGTCTAGCGGGAGTCAGGGAGCAGTACTTC. Its protein product is CSAQLRLAGVREQYF.

The chain has TRBV29-1 and TRBJ2-6, with D perhaps matching TRBD1 (6 bases). The germline V gene has CDR1 SQVTM and CDR2 ANQGSEA. The V end was cut by 0 bases, the J end by 0 bases, with 15 bases between. The CDR3 length is 18 residues. Here the CDR3 reads CSVEDVAGAYSGANVLTF. The DNA of the CDR3 is TGCAGCGTTGAAGATGTCGCAGGGGCCTACTCTGGGGCCAACGTCCTGACTTTC.

The chain employs TRBV5-1 and TRBJ1-4; D not resolved. Trimming shortened V by 4 bases and J by 0 bases, and 16 bases separated the two germline ends. The CDR3 is 17 amino acids. CDR1 is SGHRS, CDR2 YFSETQ, per germline. This chain's CDR3 is CASSPGRMKATNEKLFF. CDR3 DNA: TGCGCCAGCAGCCCCGGACGGATGAAAGCAACTAATGAAAAACTGTTTTTT.

Concerning this clonotype itself: Since the CDR3 does not end with the conserved phenylalanine or tryptophan, this likely comes from a read error. The DNA is left out, because the CDR3 cannot be placed on it with certainty; the CDR3 is given as TCRdb lists it. The chain is built from TRBV5-1 and TRBJ2-5; the table's TRBD2 call for D was not verified on the DNA. Germline V gene sequence: CDR1 SGHRS, CDR2 YFSETQ. The length of the CDR3 is 14 amino acids, counting both ends. This CDR3 reads CASSFSGTDKSLYY.

This clonotype showed up many times. V gene TRBV29-1 combines with J gene TRBJ1-1, with D unclear. This CDR3 region has 11 residues. Trimming took off 1 base at V and 6 bases at J, with 6 bases between the two ends. Germline CDR1 reads SQVTM; CDR2 reads ANQGSEA. The CDR3 protein is CSVEGGPEAFF. The CDR3 nucleotides are TGCAGCGTTGAAGGAGGCCCTGAAGCTTTCTTT.

This clonotype was seen a few times. This rearrangement joins TRBV5-1 to TRBJ2-7, with D perhaps matching TRBD1 (6 bases). V was pared by 0 bases and J by 2 bases, with 12 bases between. CDR3 size: 15 residues. Germline assignment: CDR1 SGHRS and CDR2 YFSETQ. The CDR3 DNA follows: TGCGCCAGCAGCTTGGGCTCACAGGGTCCCTACGAGCAGTACTTC. This sequence encodes CASSLGSQGPYEQYF. Full variable domain (remainder filled in from reference TRBV5-1 and TRBJ2-7): KAGVTQTPRYLIKTRGQQVTLSCSPISGHRSVSWYQQTPGQGLQFLFEYFSETQRNKGNFPGRFSGRQFSNSRSEMNVSTLELGDSALYLCASSLGSQGPYEQYFGPGTRLTVT.

The chain carries TRBV5-1 and TRBJ2-1; no firm D call. CDR3 size: 14 residues. Germline V gene lookup returns CDR1 SGHRS and CDR2 YFSETQ. The V end lost 1 base, the J end lost 4 bases, and 9 bases lay between the germline ends. The chain's CDR3 is CASSLLSEYNEQFF. CDR3 nucleotide sequence: TGCGCCAGCAGCTTGTTGTCGGAGTACAATGAGCAGTTCTTC.

The chain links TRBV28 to TRBJ2-6; the D is unclear. The CDR3 is 16 residues long. The V end was cut by 3 bases, the J end by 1 base, with 10 bases between. Germline lookup yields CDR1 MDHEN and CDR2 SYDVKM. The CDR3: CASSFPGWSGANVLTF. The CDR3 DNA sequence: TGTGCCAGCAGTTTCCCCGGGTGGTCTGGGGCCAACGTCCTGACTTTC.

In this sample, this clonotype turned up a few times. The gene calls are TRBV5-1 and TRBJ2-1; 7 bases fit TRBD2. Germline V gene sequence: CDR1 SGHRS, CDR2 YFSETQ. The ends lost 3 bases at V and 7 bases at J; junction bases unmatched: 4. This CDR3 contains 13 residues. CDR3 amino acids: CASSWDYGNEQFF. CDR3 DNA sequence: TGCGCCAGCAGCTGGGACTATGGAAATGAGCAGTTCTTC.

The CDR3 region is CASRAGPQAGYTF. DNA for the CDR3: TGTGCCAGCAGGGCCGGGCCGCAAGCGGGCTACACCTTC. V gene TRBV2 combines with J gene TRBJ1-2; no definite D call. CDR3 length: 13 residues. V gave up 6 bases and J gave up 8 bases, with 16 bases separating them. Germline lookup yields CDR1 SNHLY and CDR2 FYNNEI. The variable domain in full, completed from reference TRBV2 and TRBJ1-2, reads EPEVTQTPSHQVTQMGQEVILRCVPISNHLYFYWYRQILGQKVEFLVSFYNNEISEKSEIFDDQFSVERPDGSNFTLKIRSTKLEDSAMYFCASRAGPQAGYTFGSGTRLTVV.

This clonotype showed up just a few times. This chain connects TRBV5-1 to TRBJ2-1; D unclear. This CDR3 region has 14 residues. Between the trimmed V and J ends, which lost 0 bases and 6 bases, there was a span of 10 bases. Germline CDR1 SGHRS, CDR2 YFSETQ. The DNA for the CDR3 is TGCGCCAGCAGCTTGGTAGACCGTGGCAATGAGCAGTTCTTC. It is translated as CASSLVDRGNEQFF. Drawing the rest from reference TRBV5-1 and TRBJ2-1, the complete variable domain is KAGVTQTPRYLIKTRGQQVTLSCSPISGHRSVSWYQQTPGQGLQFLFEYFSETQRNKGNFPGRFSGRQFSNSRSEMNVSTLELGDSALYLCASSLVDRGNEQFFGPGTRLTVL.

The V gene is TRBV7-6, the J gene TRBJ1-5; the D is unclear. Trimming left V 1 base short and J 1 base short, with 8 bases between. CDR1 SGHVS and CDR2 FNYEAQ come from the germline V gene. CDR3 length: 15 residues. CDR3 region: CASSLGQASNQPQHF. In DNA form, the CDR3 reads TGTGCCAGCAGCTTAGGCCAGGCGAGCAATCAGCCCCAGCATTTT.

The chain recombines TRBV5-5 with TRBJ2-7; perhaps D is TRBD1 or TRBD2 (5 bases each). V lost 2 bases to trimming and J lost 5 bases, with 17 bases between them. From germline, CDR1 is SGHKS and CDR2 YYEKEE (reference sequence). The CDR3 has 15 amino acids. DNA for the CDR3: TGTGCCAGCAGCTTTAATAGGGGAGCTCGGGACGAGCAGTACTTC. Amino acid sequence: CASSFNRGARDEQYF.

This clonotype was observed many times. V gene TRBV6-1 combines with J gene TRBJ2-7; no definite D call. Trimming cost V 4 bases and J 5 bases, with 15 bases left between them. In germline, CDR1 is MNHNS, CDR2 SASEGT. The CDR3 covers 14 residues. CDR3 bases: TGTGCCAGCAGTGTAGACAAACTCCCCGACGAGCAGTACTTC. This sequence encodes CASSVDKLPDEQYF.

The J gene is TRBJ1-6, the V gene TRBV5-6; the D is unclear. This CDR3 is built from 14 residues. Trimming shortened V by 2 bases and J by 5 bases, and 8 bases separated the two germline ends. Per germline, CDR1 SGHDT and CDR2 YYEEEE. Here the CDR3 DNA reads TGTGCCAGCAGCTTCTTCCGGAATAATTCACCCCTCCACTTT. It is translated as CASSFFRNNSPLHF.

This chain links TRBV25-1 with TRBJ1-2, with 8 bases that match TRBD1. The trim removed 2 bases at V and 4 bases at J, leaving 6 bases unmatched. From germline, CDR1 is MGHDK and CDR2 SYGVNS. CDR3 size: 15 residues. CDR3 DNA: TGTGCCAGCAGTGAACCGGGACAGGTGGCCTATGGCTACACCTTC. Protein sequence: CASSEPGQVAYGYTF.

The genes are TRBV12-3 or TRBV12-4 and TRBJ1-1, with D maybe TRBD1 (6 bases). Trimming left V 7 bases short and J 4 bases short, with 13 bases between. The CDR3 runs 13 residues. CDR3 bases: TGTGCCAGCACCACCGGGACATTCACTGAAGCTTTCTTT. Its translation is CASTTGTFTEAFF.

There are many counts of this clonotype. The chain uses TRBV29-1 and TRBJ2-3; TRBD2 agrees at 11 bases. The CDR3 sequence is 16 residues long. The germline V gene has CDR1 SQVTM and CDR2 ANQGSEA. The J segment lost 2 bases and the V segment lost 5 bases, leaving 9 bases of the junction unmatched. Written as DNA, the CDR3 is TGCAGCGTTAAAGGAGGGACTAGCGGATCCACAGATACGCAGTATTTT. Translating gives CSVKGGTSGSTDTQYF.

The sample holds a few counts of this clonotype. CDR3 DNA: TGCGCCAGCAGCTCAAACAGGGCTGAGCAGTTCTTC. Translating gives CASSSNRAEQFF. The gene calls are TRBV5-1 and TRBJ2-1; possibly TRBD1 for D (6 bases). The V end was cut by 3 bases, the J end by 9 bases, with 10 bases between. There are 12 residues in the CDR3. Germline V gene sequence: CDR1 SGHRS, CDR2 YFSETQ.

The genes are TRBV5-1 and TRBJ2-1; D uncertain. There are 14 residues in the CDR3. Germline lookup yields CDR1 SGHRS and CDR2 YFSETQ. Trimming pared 4 bases from V and 1 base from J, leaving 9 bases between. Here the CDR3 reads CASSALESYNEQFF. The CDR3 DNA follows: TGCGCCAGCAGCGCTCTGGAATCCTACAATGAGCAGTTCTTC.

This clonotype was picked up many times. The rearrangement uses TRBV4-1 and TRBJ2-5, with 8 bases lining up with TRBD1. CDR3 size: 14 residues. Losses at the gene ends were 4 bases for V and 2 bases for J; bases not matched to a gene: 3. CDR1 and CDR2 (germline): MGHRA, YSYEKL. CDR3 protein: CASSPQGAQETQYF. Written as DNA, the CDR3 is TGCGCCAGCAGCCCCCAGGGGGCTCAAGAGACCCAGTACTTC.

This clonotype has more than one count but fewer than ten. This chain joins TRBV12-3 or TRBV12-4 and TRBJ2-5; D unclear. V was shortened by 5 bases and J by 0 bases, with 13 bases between the two germline ends. This CDR3 comprises 15 residues. The CDR3, as DNA: TGTGCCAGCAGTACCCAGACTTCGTACCAAGAGACCCAGTACTTC. This translates into CASSTQTSYQETQYF.

The chain combines TRBV29-1 with TRBJ2-5; tentative D call: TRBD1 (5 bases). The V gene lost 7 bases and the J gene lost 4 bases, with 13 bases spanning the gap. Germline assignment: CDR1 SQVTM and CDR2 ANQGSEA. CDR3 size: 12 residues. The CDR3 region is CSAATDLETQYF. The CDR3 region has the DNA TGCAGCGCAGCGACAGACCTAGAGACCCAGTACTTC.

The V and J genes are TRBV12-3 or TRBV12-4 and TRBJ2-7; 8 nucleotides align to TRBD2. The CDR3 runs 16 residues. V shed 7 bases and J 6 bases; nucleotides not matched to a gene: 17. CDR3 sequence: CASTQYSGNALSEQYF. The CDR3 region has the DNA TGTGCCAGCACCCAGTATAGCGGGAACGCTTTGTCCGAGCAGTACTTC.

The chain is built from TRBV12-3 or TRBV12-4 and TRBJ1-1, with a tentative D call TRBD1 (5 bases). Trimming removed 5 bases from V and 1 base from J, with 11 bases in between. This CDR3 region has 14 residues. Here the CDR3 reads CASSEDNWNTEAFF. Written as DNA, the CDR3 is TGTGCCAGCAGTGAGGACAACTGGAACACTGAAGCTTTCTTT.

The gene calls are TRBV4-3 and TRBJ2-3; weak D call: TRBD2 (5 bases). Per germline, CDR1 LGHNA and CDR2 YSLEER. The CDR3 sequence is 19 residues long. V was trimmed by 1 base and J by 2 bases, leaving 22 bases between them. Here the CDR3 DNA reads TGCGCCAGCAGCCAAGGACTCCACGTCCGCCTAGCAGTCACAGATACGCAGTATTTT. It specifies CASSQGLHVRLAVTDTQYF.